Listed below are T cell receptor beta chains from one sample, sequenced in a study of cytomegalovirus exposure and HLA in healthy donors. The table came from immunoSEQ multiplex PCR; TCRdb's copy has only in-frame clones and leaves some out. Here the sample spans roughly 180,000 clones, 77% being singletons. Sequenced material: PBMCs. The receptors were gathered from a woman aged 25 to 45 in good health and CMV-seropositive. CDR3s leave out the opening cysteine and the closing phenylalanine or tryptophan. A D gene is named only where the DNA matches it firmly.

j_call d_call v_call cdr3_aa
TRBJ2-1 - TRBV28 ASSLRLARYNEQF
TRBJ2-7 TRBD1 TRBV4-1 ASSQDIGTGSSYEQY
TRBJ1-4 - TRBV7-9 ASSTRQENEKLF
TRBJ1-1 - TRBV2 ASSFEDRVTEAF
TRBJ2-7 TRBD1 TRBV28 ASSVTGGGYEQY
TRBJ1-5 - TRBV10-3 AISQDYQPQH
TRBJ1-1 - TRBV25-1 ASSVEAGVTEAF
TRBJ1-4 TRBD1 TRBV19 ASSTTGGIEKLF
TRBJ2-2 TRBD1 TRBV15 ATSRDSAAGGFSGELF
TRBJ1-3 - TRBV7-2 ASSLFGHRGGNTIY
TRBJ1-3 TRBD1 TRBV9 ASSVRSSGGTGNTIY
TRBJ2-5 - TRBV6-6 ASTFSSVQETQY
TRBJ1-2 - TRBV12-5 ASGLGPGRVYGYT
TRBJ1-2 - TRBV28 ASRDGLVGYT
TRBJ2-3 TRBD1 TRBV10-2 ASSAMGQGWDTQY
TRBJ1-1 TRBD1 TRBV30 AWRTGGEAF
TRBJ2-7 - TRBV28 ASTTTRGTSHGGYYEQY
TRBJ2-1 TRBD1 TRBV9 ASSVSTGTVGEQF
TRBJ1-1 - TRBV9 ASSSPPTGPTEAF
TRBJ2-7 - TRBV5-1 ASSPEGYEQY
TRBJ1-3 - TRBV28 ASRKGYSGNTIY
TRBJ2-7 TRBD2 TRBV27 ASSLYPPWRENSYEQY
TRBJ2-6 TRBD1 TRBV5-8 ASSPTFLGTGPSGANVLT
TRBJ2-7 - TRBV5-1 ASSLIQGSQNEQY
TRBJ2-1 TRBD2 TRBV28 ASRYITSGSYNEQF
TRBJ2-2 TRBD2 TRBV10-2 ASSEIRAGANTGELF
TRBJ1-2 TRBD1 TRBV11-2 ASSLGTGYSNYGYT
TRBJ1-1 - TRBV28 ASSLGLNTEAF
TRBJ2-1 - TRBV18 ASSPPGDEYAF
TRBJ2-3 TRBD1 TRBV6-7 ASSCAPRDRATDTQY
TRBJ2-7 TRBD1 TRBV4-2 ASSQEWTGPYEQY
TRBJ2-5 TRBD1 TRBV25-1 ASSEVKGADKWETQY
TRBJ2-1 - TRBV25-1 ASSEFGQFGEQF
TRBJ1-2 TRBD1 TRBV4-2 ASSQEDRGSYGYT
TRBJ2-2 TRBD1 TRBV7-9 ASRLYRGQVDTGELF